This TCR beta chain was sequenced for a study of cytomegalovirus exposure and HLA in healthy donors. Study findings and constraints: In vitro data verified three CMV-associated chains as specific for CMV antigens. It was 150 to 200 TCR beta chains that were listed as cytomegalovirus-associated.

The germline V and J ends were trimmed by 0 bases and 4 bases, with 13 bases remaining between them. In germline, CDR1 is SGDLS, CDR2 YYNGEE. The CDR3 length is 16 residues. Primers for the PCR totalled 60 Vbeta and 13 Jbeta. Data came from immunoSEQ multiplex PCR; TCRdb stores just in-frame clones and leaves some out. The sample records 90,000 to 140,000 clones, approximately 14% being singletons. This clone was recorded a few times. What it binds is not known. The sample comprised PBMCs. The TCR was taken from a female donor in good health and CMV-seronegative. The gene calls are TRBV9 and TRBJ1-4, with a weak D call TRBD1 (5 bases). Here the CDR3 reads CASSVGRARGNEKLFF. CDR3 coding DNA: TGTGCCAGCAGCGTAGGGAGGGCAAGGGGTAATGAAAAACTGTTTTTT.